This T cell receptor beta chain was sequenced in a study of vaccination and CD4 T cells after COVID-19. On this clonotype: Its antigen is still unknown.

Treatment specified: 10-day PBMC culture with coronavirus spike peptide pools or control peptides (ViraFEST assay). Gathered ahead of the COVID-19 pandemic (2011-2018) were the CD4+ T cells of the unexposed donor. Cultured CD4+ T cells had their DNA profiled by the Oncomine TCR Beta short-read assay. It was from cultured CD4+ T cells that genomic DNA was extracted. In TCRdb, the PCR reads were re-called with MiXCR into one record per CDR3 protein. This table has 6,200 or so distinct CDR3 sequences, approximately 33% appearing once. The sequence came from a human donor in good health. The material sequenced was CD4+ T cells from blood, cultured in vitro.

The CDR3: CSARTPAGDYNEQFF. In nucleotides, the CDR3 is TGCAGTGCTAGAACCCCAGCGGGAGACTACAATGAGCAGTTCTTC. The chain joins TRBV20-1 to TRBJ2-1; 8 bases fit TRBD2. J gave up 3 bases and V 2 bases, and 6 bases lay outside the gene matches. Germline CDR1 DFQATT, CDR2 SNEGSKA (reference sequence). The CDR3 sequence is 15 residues long.